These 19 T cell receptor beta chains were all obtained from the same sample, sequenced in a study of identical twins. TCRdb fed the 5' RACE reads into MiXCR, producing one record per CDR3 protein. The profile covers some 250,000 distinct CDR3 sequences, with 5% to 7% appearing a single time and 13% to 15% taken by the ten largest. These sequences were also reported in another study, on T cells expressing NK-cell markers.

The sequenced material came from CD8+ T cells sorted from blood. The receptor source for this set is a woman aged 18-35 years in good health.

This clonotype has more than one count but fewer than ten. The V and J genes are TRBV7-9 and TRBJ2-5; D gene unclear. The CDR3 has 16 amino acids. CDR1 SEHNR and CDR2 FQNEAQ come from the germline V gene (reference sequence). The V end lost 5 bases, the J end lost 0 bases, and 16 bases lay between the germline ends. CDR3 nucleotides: TGTGCCAGCAGCCAAAGGGCTGCCCCGTACCAAGAGACCCAGTACTTC. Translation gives CASSQRAAPYQETQYF.

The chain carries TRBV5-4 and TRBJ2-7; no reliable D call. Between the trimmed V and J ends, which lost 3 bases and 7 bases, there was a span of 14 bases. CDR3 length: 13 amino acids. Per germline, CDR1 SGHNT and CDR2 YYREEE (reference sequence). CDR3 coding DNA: TGTGCCAGCAGCTCTGAGACTCACCTGGAGCAGTACTTC. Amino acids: CASSSETHLEQYF.

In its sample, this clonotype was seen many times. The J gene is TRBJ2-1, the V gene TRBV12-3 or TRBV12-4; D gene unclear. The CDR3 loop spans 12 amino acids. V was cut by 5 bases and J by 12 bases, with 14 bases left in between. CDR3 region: CASSQMTPTQFF. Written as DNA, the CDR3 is TGTGCCAGCAGTCAGATGACCCCAACGCAGTTCTTC.

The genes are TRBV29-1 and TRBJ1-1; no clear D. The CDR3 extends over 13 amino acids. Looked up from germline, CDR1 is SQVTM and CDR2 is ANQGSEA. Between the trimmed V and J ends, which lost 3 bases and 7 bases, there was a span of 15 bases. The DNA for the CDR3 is TGCAGCGTTGATGGGTCCGCAGGCCTTGAAGCTTTCTTT. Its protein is CSVDGSAGLEAFF.

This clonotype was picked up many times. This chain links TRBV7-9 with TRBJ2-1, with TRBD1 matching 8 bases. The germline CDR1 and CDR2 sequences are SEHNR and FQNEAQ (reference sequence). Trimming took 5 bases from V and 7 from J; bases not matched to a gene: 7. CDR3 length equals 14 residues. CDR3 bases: TGTGCCAGCAGCGCCGACAGGGGAGTTAATGAGCAGTTCTTC. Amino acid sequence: CASSADRGVNEQFF.

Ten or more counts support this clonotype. The CDR3 coding sequence is TGTGCCAGCAGCGCTGGGGGACGCTGTACCTCCGAGCGGCTGAGGCTCGGAAACACCATATATTTT. Protein: CASSAGGRCTSERLRLGNTIYF. The chain uses TRBV21-1 and TRBJ1-3; TRBD1 is the table's D call and was not checked against the DNA. TRBV21-1 is reported as a pseudogene. This CDR3 contains 22 residues.

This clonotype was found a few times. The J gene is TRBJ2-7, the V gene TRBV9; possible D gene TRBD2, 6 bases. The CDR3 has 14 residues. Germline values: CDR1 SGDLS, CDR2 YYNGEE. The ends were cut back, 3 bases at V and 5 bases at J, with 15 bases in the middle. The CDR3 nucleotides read TGTGCCAGCAGCGAACCGGGAGACGGCGACGAGCAGTACTTC. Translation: CASSEPGDGDEQYF.

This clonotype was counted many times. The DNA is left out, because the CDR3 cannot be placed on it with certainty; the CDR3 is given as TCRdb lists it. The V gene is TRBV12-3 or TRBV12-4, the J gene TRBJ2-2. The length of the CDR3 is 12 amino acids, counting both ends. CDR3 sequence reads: CASSFGAGELFF.

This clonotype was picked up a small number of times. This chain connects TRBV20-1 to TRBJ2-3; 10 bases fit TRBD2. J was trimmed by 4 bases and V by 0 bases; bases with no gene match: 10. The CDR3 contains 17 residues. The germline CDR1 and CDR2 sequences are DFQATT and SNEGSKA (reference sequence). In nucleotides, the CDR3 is TGCAGTGCTAGAGACACTAGCGGGAAGGGTTCAGCAGATACGCAGTATTTT. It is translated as CSARDTSGKGSADTQYF.

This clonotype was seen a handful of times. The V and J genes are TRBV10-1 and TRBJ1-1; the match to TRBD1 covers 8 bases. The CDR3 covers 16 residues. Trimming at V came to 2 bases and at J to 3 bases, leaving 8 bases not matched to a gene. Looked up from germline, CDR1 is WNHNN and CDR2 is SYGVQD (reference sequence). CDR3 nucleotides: TGCGCCAGCAGTGAGAGGTCAGGGGGCGAGGACACTGAAGCTTTCTTT. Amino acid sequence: CASSERSGGEDTEAFF.

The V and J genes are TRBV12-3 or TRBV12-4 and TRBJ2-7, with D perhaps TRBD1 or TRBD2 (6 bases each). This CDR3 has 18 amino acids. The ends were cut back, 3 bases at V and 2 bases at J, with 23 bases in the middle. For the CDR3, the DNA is TGTGCCAGCAGTTTTGGAGGGGGTTTTTCCGGGGTCCCCTACGAGCAGTACTTC. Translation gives CASSFGGGFSGVPYEQYF.

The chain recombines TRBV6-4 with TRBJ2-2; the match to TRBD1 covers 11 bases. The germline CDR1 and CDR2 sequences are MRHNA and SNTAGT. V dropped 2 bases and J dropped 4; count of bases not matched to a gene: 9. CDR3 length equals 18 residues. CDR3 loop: CASSDRTGGWTTTGELFF. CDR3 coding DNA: TGTGCCAGCAGTGACCGGACAGGGGGCTGGACTACCACCGGGGAGCTGTTTTTT.

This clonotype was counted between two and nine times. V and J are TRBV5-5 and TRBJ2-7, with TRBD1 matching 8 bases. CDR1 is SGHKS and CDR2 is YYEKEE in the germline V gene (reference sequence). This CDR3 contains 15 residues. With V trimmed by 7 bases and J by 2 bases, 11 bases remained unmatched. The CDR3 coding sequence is TGTGCCAGCTTCGGTCAGGGGGCCGGAACCTACGAGCAGTACTTC. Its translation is CASFGQGAGTYEQYF.

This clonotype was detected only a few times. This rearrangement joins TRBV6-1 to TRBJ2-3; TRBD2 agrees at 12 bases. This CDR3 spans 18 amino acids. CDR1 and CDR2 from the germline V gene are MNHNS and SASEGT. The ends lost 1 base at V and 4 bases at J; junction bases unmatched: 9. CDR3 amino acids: CASSEVSRLAGGADTQYF. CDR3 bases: TGTGCCAGCAGTGAAGTGTCCCGCCTAGCGGGAGGGGCAGATACGCAGTATTTT.

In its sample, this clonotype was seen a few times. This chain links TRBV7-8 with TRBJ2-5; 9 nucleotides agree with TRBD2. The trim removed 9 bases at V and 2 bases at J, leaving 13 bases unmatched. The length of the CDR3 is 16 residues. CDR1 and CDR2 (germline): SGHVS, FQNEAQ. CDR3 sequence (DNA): TGTGCCAGTCCCGACGGACTAGCGCAAACTCAAGAGACCCAGTACTTC. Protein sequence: CASPDGLAQTQETQYF.

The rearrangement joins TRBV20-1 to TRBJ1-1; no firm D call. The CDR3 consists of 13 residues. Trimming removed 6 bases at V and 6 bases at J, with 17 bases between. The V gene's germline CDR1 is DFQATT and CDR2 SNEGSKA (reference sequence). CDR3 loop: CSARRAPGSEAFF. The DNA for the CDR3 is TGCAGTGCGAGAAGGGCGCCGGGCTCTGAAGCTTTCTTT.

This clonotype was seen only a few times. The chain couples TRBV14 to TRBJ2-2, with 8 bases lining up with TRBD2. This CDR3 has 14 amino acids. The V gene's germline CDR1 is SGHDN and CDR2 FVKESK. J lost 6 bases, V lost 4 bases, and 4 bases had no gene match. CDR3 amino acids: CASSLQAGAGELFF. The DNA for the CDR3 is TGTGCCAGCAGCCTTCAAGCGGGGGCCGGGGAGCTGTTTTTT.

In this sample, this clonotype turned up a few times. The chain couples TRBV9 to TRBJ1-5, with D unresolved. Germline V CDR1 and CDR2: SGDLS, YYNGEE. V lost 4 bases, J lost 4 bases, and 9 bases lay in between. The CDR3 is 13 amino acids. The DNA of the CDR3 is TGTGCCAGCAGCCCTAAATCGAATCAGCCCCAGCATTTT. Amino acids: CASSPKSNQPQHF.

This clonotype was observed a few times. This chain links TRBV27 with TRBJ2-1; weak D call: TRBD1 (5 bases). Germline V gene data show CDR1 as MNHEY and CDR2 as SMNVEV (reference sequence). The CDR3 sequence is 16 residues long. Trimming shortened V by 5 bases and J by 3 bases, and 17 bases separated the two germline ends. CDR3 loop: CASSQRTLPSYNEQFF. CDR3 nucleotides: TGTGCCAGCAGTCAACGGACACTCCCTAGCTACAATGAGCAGTTCTTC.